These T cell receptor beta chains were read from a single sample in a study of Graves' ophthalmopathy and Graves' hyperthyroidism. TCRdb processed the multiplex PCR reads anew with MiXCR; each CDR3 protein has one entry. The data show a few hundred thousand distinct CDR3 sequences, about 17% seen once. The sample taken for sequencing was peripheral blood. These receptors originate from an adult woman with stable Graves' hyperthyroidism. The CDR3 runs from the conserved cysteine through the conserved F or W. A D gene is named only where the DNA matches it firmly. Some rows have no size entry. The others give once, few or many, or a class for an expanded clone.

>TRBD1|many|TRBJ1-2|TRBV2
CASNNYRDRGGYTF
TGTGCCAGCAATAACTACCGGGACAGAGGTGGCTACACCTTC
>TRBD1|few|TRBJ2-2|TRBV11-2
CASSPDREGELFF
TGTGCCAGCAGCCCAGACAGGGAGGGGGAGCTGTTTTTT
>.|many|TRBJ2-7|TRBV27
CASSSSLKQKRLNYEQYF
TGTGCCAGCAGTTCCTCACTGAAACAGAAAAGACTAAACTACGAGCAGTACTTC
>.|many|TRBJ1-5|TRBV28
CASSLPGQPQHF
TGTGCCAGCAGTTTACCGGGTCAGCCCCAGCATTTT
>.|.|TRBJ1-1|TRBV27
CASSFHPLNTEAFF
TGTGCCAGCAGTTTCCACCCTCTGAACACTGAAGCTTTCTTT
>.|.|TRBJ2-7|TRBV11-1
CASRIWVAGAVNEQYF
TGTGCCAGCAGAATTTGGGTTGCAGGGGCGGTGAACGAGCAGTACTTC
>TRBD1|many|TRBJ2-5|TRBV6-5
CASSPQTGGSQYF
TGTGCCAGCAGCCCGCAAACAGGGGGTTCCCAGTACTTC
>.|.|TRBJ2-7|TRBV6-5
CASSHKKSVEQYF
TGTGCCAGCAGTCACAAAAAGAGCGTCGAGCAGTACTTC
>.|.|TRBJ2-1|TRBV9
CASSVQEGLYNEQFF
TGTGCCAGCAGCGTACAAGAGGGGCTATACAATGAGCAGTTCTTC
>.|many|TRBJ1-1|TRBV7-9
CASSASARGTEAFF
TGTGCCAGCAGCGCCAGTGCCCGGGGGACTGAAGCTTTCTTT
>.|many|TRBJ1-6|TRBV28
CASSSLQGSSPLHF
TGTGCCAGCAGTTCGCTACAGGGAAGTTCACCCCTCCACTTT
>TRBD1|few|TRBJ1-1|TRBV18
CASGNRGSEAFF
TGTGCCAGCGGGAACAGGGGGAGTGAAGCTTTCTTT
>TRBD1|once|TRBJ2-7|TRBV11-2
CASSGDRAHEQYF
TGTGCCAGCAGCGGGGACAGGGCCCACGAGCAGTACTTC
>.|many|TRBJ1-2|TRBV20-1
CSARIRDISEGYGYTF
TGCAGTGCTAGAATCCGGGACATCTCCGAAGGCTATGGCTACACCTTC
>TRBD1|.|TRBJ1-1|TRBV5-1
CASSPHQGAGTEAFF
TGCGCCAGCAGCCCACATCAGGGGGCAGGGACTGAAGCTTTCTTT
>.|many|TRBJ1-1|TRBV28
CASRPTNMNTEAFF
TGTGCCAGCAGACCGACAAACATGAACACTGAAGCTTTCTTT
>.|.|TRBJ2-7|TRBV2
CASSEQGYSYEQYF
TGTGCCAGCAGTGAACAGGGGTACTCCTACGAGCAGTACTTC
>TRBD2|many|TRBJ2-5|TRBV20-1
CSATPSGRTETQYF
TGCAGTGCTACGCCTAGCGGGAGAACGGAGACCCAGTACTTC
>TRBD1|few|TRBJ2-5|TRBV12-3/TRBV12-4
CASSTTGGDETQYF
TGTGCCAGCAGCACGACAGGGGGCGACGAGACCCAGTACTTC
>TRBD2|.|TRBJ2-7|TRBV6-1
CASSQGLALYEQYF
TGTGCCAGCAGTCAGGGACTAGCGCTCTACGAGCAGTACTTC
>TRBD1|many|TRBJ1-5|TRBV6-1
CASRDRGVQPQHF
TGTGCCAGCAGGGACAGGGGCGTTCAGCCCCAGCATTTT
>.|many|TRBJ2-7|TRBV13
CASSLSLVGEQYF
TGTGCCAGCAGCTTATCTTTAGTAGGGGAGCAGTACTTC
>.|.|TRBJ2-7|TRBV4-2
CASSQVFMGLEDRAEPSYEQYF
TGTGCCAGCAGCCAAGTTTTTATGGGCTTGGAGGATCGAGCGGAGCCATCCTACGAGCAGTACTTC
>TRBD1|many|TRBJ1-5|TRBV29-1
CRNDRGMKDEPQHF
TGCAGAAACGACAGGGGGATGAAAGATGAGCCCCAGCATTTT
>TRBD1|many|TRBJ1-3|TRBV2
CASSGLQGAKIYSGNTIYF
TGTGCCAGCAGTGGACTTCAGGGGGCCAAGATCTACTCTGGAAACACCATATATTTT
>.|many|TRBJ2-7|TRBV27
CASSLERGYEQYF
TGTGCCAGCAGTTTAGAGAGGGGGTACGAGCAGTACTTC
>TRBD1|.|TRBJ1-3|TRBV6-5
CASSWDRSRAGDTIYF
TGTGCCAGCAGTTGGGACAGATCAAGAGCTGGAGACACCATATATTTT
>TRBD1|many|TRBJ2-7|TRBV12-3/TRBV12-4
CASLRTGGPYEQYF
TGTGCCAGCCTTAGGACAGGGGGACCCTACGAGCAGTACTTC
>TRBD1|.|TRBJ1-2|TRBV28
CASSVGQGANGYTF
TGTGCCAGCAGCGTAGGACAGGGGGCGAATGGCTACACCTTC
>.|many|TRBJ2-7|TRBV6-2/TRBV6-3
CASTQRQGLGAYEQYF
TGTGCCAGCACCCAACGTCAGGGGTTGGGGGCCTACGAGCAGTACTTC
>.|.|TRBJ2-3|TRBV7-2
CASSFGTGGTSGLTDTQYF
TGTGCCAGCAGCTTCGGGACAGGGGGGACTAGCGGGCTCACAGATACGCAGTATTTT
>.|many|TRBJ2-7|TRBV20-1
CSAKTDYYEQYF
TGCAGTGCTAAGACGGACTACTACGAGCAGTACTTC
>TRBD2|many|TRBJ2-2|TRBV12-3/TRBV12-4
CASDSSGSDANTGELFF
TGTGCCAGCGACTCTAGCGGGAGCGACGCGAACACCGGGGAGCTGTTTTTT
>.|many|TRBJ2-7|TRBV20-1
CSASRPSSYEQYF
TGCAGTGCTAGTCGCCCAAGCTCCTACGAGCAGTACTTC
>.|many|TRBJ1-5|TRBV13
CASSQGAGQPQHF
TGTGCCAGCAGCCAGGGTGCGGGCCAGCCCCAGCATTTT
>.|many|TRBJ2-5|TRBV12-3/TRBV12-4
CASSHEGRAQETQYF
TGTGCCAGCAGCCATGAAGGCCGGGCCCAAGAGACCCAGTACTTC
>TRBD1|few|TRBJ2-7|TRBV7-2
CASTVPGQGRYEQYF
TGTGCCAGCACCGTACCGGGACAGGGGCGTTACGAGCAGTACTTC
>TRBD2|many|TRBJ2-3|TRBV20-1
CSARGTSEPDTQYF
TGCAGTGCTAGGGGGACTAGCGAGCCAGATACGCAGTATTTT
>TRBD1|many|TRBJ2-5|TRBV10-3
CAINRDRDQETQYF
TGTGCCATCAACCGGGACAGGGACCAAGAGACCCAGTACTTC